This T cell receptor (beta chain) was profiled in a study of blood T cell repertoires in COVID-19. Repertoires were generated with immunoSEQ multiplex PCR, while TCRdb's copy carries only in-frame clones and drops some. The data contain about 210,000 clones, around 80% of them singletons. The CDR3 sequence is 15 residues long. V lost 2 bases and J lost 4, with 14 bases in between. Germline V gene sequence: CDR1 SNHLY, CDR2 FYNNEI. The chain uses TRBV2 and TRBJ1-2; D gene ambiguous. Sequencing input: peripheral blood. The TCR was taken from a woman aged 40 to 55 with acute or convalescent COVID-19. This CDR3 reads CASSEIRRVTYGYTF. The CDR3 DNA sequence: TGTGCCAGCAGTGAAATCAGGAGGGTTACCTATGGCTACACCTTC.